Presented here are 22 T cell receptor beta chains from one specimen sequenced in a study of blood T cell repertoires in COVID-19. Profiling relied on immunoSEQ multiplex PCR, and the TCRdb table lists in-frame clones only, not all of them. The top ten clones hold over 7% of a sample with 110,000 to 150,000 clones, 79% of them seen once. Input material: peripheral blood. These receptors were obtained from a man in his fifties or sixties with active or convalescent COVID-19.

The chain combines TRBV24-1 with TRBJ2-5; 9 bases agree with TRBD1. Per the germline V gene, CDR1 is KGHDR and CDR2 is SFDVKD. The CDR3 contains 14 residues. V dropped 4 bases and J dropped 4; count of bases not matched to a gene: 3. CDR3 protein: CATSETDRGETQYF. The CDR3, as DNA: TGTGCCACCAGTGAAACGGACAGGGGAGAGACCCAGTACTTC.

The chain has TRBV23-1 and TRBJ2-7; possible D gene TRBD1, 6 bases. TRBV23-1 qualifies as an ORF whose function is uncertain. Between the trimmed V and J ends, which lost 10 bases and 2 bases, there was a span of 12 bases. The CDR3 is made up of 12 amino acids. The CDR3 DNA sequence: TGCGCCAAGCCAGACAGGACCTACGAGCAGTACTTC. It yields the protein CAKPDRTYEQYF.

This clone was recorded only once. The chain employs TRBV5-4 and TRBJ2-3; TRBD1 might be the D (6 bases). Germline V gene lookup returns CDR1 SGHNT and CDR2 YYREEE (reference sequence). Trimming took 0 bases from V and 2 from J, leaving 13 bases between them. This CDR3 is built from 16 residues. The CDR3 is CASSLGGTGSTDTQYF. In DNA, the CDR3 is TGTGCCAGCAGCTTGGGGGGAACAGGGTCCACAGATACGCAGTATTTT.

The rearrangement uses TRBV3-1 (or the pseudogene TRBV3-2) and TRBJ2-3; D unresolved. This CDR3 region has 16 residues. V was pared by 0 bases and J by 0 bases, with 10 bases between. Germline V gene sequence: CDR1 LGHDT, CDR2 YNNKEL (reference sequence). The CDR3 here is CASSQEATYSTDTQYF. The DNA for the CDR3 is TGTGCCAGCAGCCAAGAGGCAACATATAGCACAGATACGCAGTATTTT.

The J gene is TRBJ2-7, the V gene TRBV4-2; D gene unclear. The germline CDR1 and CDR2 sequences are LGHNA and YNFKEQ. Trimming left V 0 bases short and J 2 bases short, with 11 bases between. The CDR3 loop spans 15 amino acids. The CDR3 reads CASSQEWQVTYEQYF. The DNA of the CDR3 is TGTGCCAGCAGCCAAGAATGGCAAGTCACCTACGAGCAGTACTTC.

This clone was observed a handful of times. The chain recombines TRBV24-1 with TRBJ2-7, with 7 bases matching TRBD1. CDR1 and CDR2 (germline): KGHDR, SFDVKD. The V segment lost 6 bases and the J segment 6 bases; nucleotides outside the gene matches: 7. This CDR3 has 13 amino acids. The CDR3 DNA sequence: TGTGCCACCAGTAACAGGGGAGCCGGCGAGCAGTACTTC. Protein: CATSNRGAGEQYF.

The rearrangement links TRBV28 to TRBJ1-5, with 7 bases lining up with TRBD1. V lost 5 bases and J lost 7; bases outside the gene matches: 5. This CDR3 has 13 residues. The V gene's germline CDR1 is MDHEN and CDR2 SYDVKM. The CDR3 sequence is CASSLRGSQPQHF. The CDR3 bases are TGTGCCAGCAGTCTCAGGGGGAGCCAGCCCCAGCATTTT. Drawing the rest from reference TRBV28 and TRBJ1-5, the complete variable domain is DVKVTQSSRYLVKRTGEKVFLECVQDMDHENMFWYRQDPGLGLRLIYFSYDVKMKEKGDIPEGYSVSREKKERFSLILESASTNQTSMYLCASSLRGSQPQHFGDGTRLSIL.

This chain connects TRBV5-1 to TRBJ2-7; TRBD2 matches at 11 bases. The CDR3 runs 15 residues. Unmatched junction bases numbered 9, after V lost 4 bases and J lost 6 bases. The germline CDR1 and CDR2 sequences are SGHRS and YFSETQ. The CDR3 loop reads CASSQLLAGESEQYF. The DNA for the CDR3 is TGCGCCAGCAGCCAGTTACTAGCGGGAGAAAGCGAGCAGTACTTC.

This clone was seen a few times. V and J are TRBV29-1 and TRBJ2-7; perhaps TRBD2 as D (5 bases). The CDR3 length is 12 residues. Germline-derived CDR1 and CDR2 are SQVTM and ANQGSEA. Trimming stripped 7 bases from V and 3 bases from J, with 13 bases between. CDR3 loop: CSALGRYYEQYF. Written as DNA, the CDR3 is TGCAGCGCCCTGGGGAGATACTACGAGCAGTACTTC.

This clone was found once. The V gene is TRBV28, the J gene TRBJ2-7; D possibly corresponds to TRBD1 (7 bases). Germline CDR1 MDHEN, CDR2 SYDVKM. With 3 bases removed from V and 0 bases from J, the gap between germline ends came to 9 bases. The CDR3 sequence is 14 residues long. The CDR3: CASSFQGGSYEQYF. In DNA form, the CDR3 reads TGTGCCAGCAGTTTTCAGGGGGGCTCCTACGAGCAGTACTTC.

The chain is built from TRBV7-2 and TRBJ1-4; D is ambiguous. Germline V lookup: CDR1 SGHTA, CDR2 FQGNSA. The CDR3 covers 15 residues. Between the trimmed V and J ends, which lost 1 base and 3 bases, there was a span of 9 bases. CDR3 sequence reads: CASSLVRHSNEKLFF. The CDR3 DNA is TGTGCCAGCAGCTTAGTTCGACACTCTAATGAAAAACTGTTTTTT.

The chain couples TRBV27 to TRBJ1-2; 10 bases fit TRBD1. The CDR3 is 16 residues long. V lost 1 base and J lost 3; bases outside the gene matches: 5. Germline V gene sequence: CDR1 MNHEY, CDR2 SMNVEV (reference sequence). The CDR3 DNA reads as TGTGCCAGCAGTTTATACGGGACAGGGGCCCACTATGGCTACACCTTC. This encodes CASSLYGTGAHYGYTF.

The J gene is TRBJ2-7, the V gene TRBV19; 7 bases map to TRBD1. The CDR3 contains 13 residues. Germline V CDR1 and CDR2: LNHDA, SQIVND (reference sequence). J was trimmed by 6 bases and V by 5 bases; bases with no gene match: 7. The DNA of the CDR3 is TGTGCCAGTAGTCCGTGGACAGGTGGCGAGCAGTACTTC. This gives the protein CASSPWTGGEQYF.

V gene TRBV29-1 combines with J gene TRBJ2-5, with D maybe TRBD1 (6 bases). Germline-derived CDR1 and CDR2 are SQVTM and ANQGSEA. The CDR3 has 15 residues. With 3 bases removed from V and 2 bases from J, the gap between germline ends came to 16 bases. In DNA form, the CDR3 reads TGCAGCGTTGACCTGAGACAGGCGCTACAAGAGACCCAGTACTTC. This sequence encodes CSVDLRQALQETQYF. Combining the CDR3 with reference TRBV29-1 and TRBJ2-5 gives the whole variable domain SAVISQKPSRDICQRGTSLTIQCQVDSQVTMMFWYRQQPGQSLTLIATANQGSEATYESGFVIDKFPISRPNLTFSTLTVSNMSPEDSSIYLCSVDLRQALQETQYFGPGTRLLVL.

CDR3 sequence (DNA): TGCGCCAGCAGCCAGAGAGCTTCGAGCTCCTACGAGCAGTACTTC. Amino acids: CASSQRASSSYEQYF. The chain recombines TRBV4-1 with TRBJ2-7, with unresolved D. The CDR3 totals 15 residues. The V and J ends lost 3 bases and 0 bases respectively, with 12 bases between them. Germline lookup yields CDR1 MGHRA and CDR2 YSYEKL.

This clone was recorded once. The rearrangement uses TRBV18 and TRBJ2-7; TRBD1 matches at 10 bases. The CDR3 totals 14 residues. From germline, CDR1 is KGHSH and CDR2 LQKENI. Trimming at V came to 2 bases and at J to 6 bases, leaving 4 bases not matched to a gene. The CDR3 protein is CASSPRQGASEQYF. The CDR3 DNA is TGTGCCAGCTCACCAAGACAGGGGGCCTCCGAGCAGTACTTC.

The chain carries TRBV6-5 and TRBJ1-6; 7 bases fit TRBD1. Germline loops: CDR1 MNHEY, CDR2 SVGAGI. V lost 6 bases, J lost 1 base, and 0 bases stayed unmatched. The CDR3 is 14 amino acids. The CDR3 protein is CASRQGSYNSPLHF. The CDR3 nucleotides read TGTGCCAGCAGACAGGGGTCCTATAATTCACCCCTCCACTTT.

As for this clone: Other nucleotide sequences from this sample produce the same CDR3. The chain couples TRBV2 to TRBJ2-3; 10 bases line up with TRBD2. The CDR3 spans 17 residues. J lost 1 base, V lost 0 bases, and 4 bases had no gene match. The germline V gene has CDR1 SNHLY and CDR2 FYNNEI. The CDR3 loop reads CASSEAPSGSGTDTQYF. Here the CDR3 DNA reads TGTGCCAGCAGTGAAGCGCCTAGCGGGAGTGGCACAGATACGCAGTATTTT.

V and J are TRBV19 and TRBJ1-1; 7 bases agree with TRBD1. The CDR3 has 15 residues. Germline loops: CDR1 LNHDA, CDR2 SQIVND (reference sequence). Unmatched junction bases numbered 9, after V lost 7 bases and J lost 1 base. The CDR3 DNA reads TGTGCCAGTACCCCTATGGGGACAGCGAACACTGAAGCTTTCTTT. Residues: CASTPMGTANTEAFF.

The rearrangement uses TRBV6-5 and TRBJ1-5; D gene ambiguous. The CDR3 totals 13 residues. V was clipped by 6 bases and J by 9 bases, with 15 bases between them. Germline V gene lookup returns CDR1 MNHEY and CDR2 SVGAGI. The CDR3 sequence: CASSLKKERPQHF. The CDR3 DNA follows: TGTGCCAGCAGCCTCAAGAAGGAGAGGCCCCAGCATTTT.

The chain has TRBV6-5 and TRBJ2-1; 10 bases align to TRBD2. V lost 7 bases and J lost 7; bases outside the gene matches: 7. The CDR3 extends over 14 amino acids. Germline V gene data show CDR1 as MNHEY and CDR2 as SVGAGI. The chain's CDR3 is CASTVIAGGNEQFF. Here the CDR3 DNA reads TGTGCCAGCACCGTGATAGCGGGAGGAAATGAGCAGTTCTTC.

The rearrangement links TRBV6-5 to TRBJ1-5, with 9 bases lining up with TRBD1. Trimming at V came to 6 bases and at J to 3 bases, leaving 6 bases not matched to a gene. Germline CDR1 reads MNHEY; CDR2 reads SVGAGI. CDR3 length: 15 residues. CDR3 loop: CASSGTGGVNQPQHF. The CDR3 DNA follows: TGTGCCAGCAGCGGAACAGGGGGCGTCAATCAGCCCCAGCATTTT.